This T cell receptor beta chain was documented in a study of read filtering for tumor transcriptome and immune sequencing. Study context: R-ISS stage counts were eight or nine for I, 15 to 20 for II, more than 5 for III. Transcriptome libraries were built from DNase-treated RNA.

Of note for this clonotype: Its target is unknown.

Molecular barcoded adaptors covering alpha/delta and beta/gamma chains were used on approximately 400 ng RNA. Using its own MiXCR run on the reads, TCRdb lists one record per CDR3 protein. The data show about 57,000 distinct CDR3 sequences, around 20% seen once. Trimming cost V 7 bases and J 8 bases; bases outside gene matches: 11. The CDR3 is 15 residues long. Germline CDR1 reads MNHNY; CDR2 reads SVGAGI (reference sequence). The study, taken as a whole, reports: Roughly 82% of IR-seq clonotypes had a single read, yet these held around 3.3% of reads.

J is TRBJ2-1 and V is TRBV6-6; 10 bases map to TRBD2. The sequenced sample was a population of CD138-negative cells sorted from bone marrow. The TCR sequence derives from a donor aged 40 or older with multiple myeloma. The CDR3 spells CASIIQAGGPHEQFF. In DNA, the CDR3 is TGTGCCAGCATTATACAAGCGGGAGGGCCTCATGAGCAGTTCTTC.